Given below is one T cell receptor (beta chain) in context. Its antigen is unknown. Sorted-subset replicate PCR reactions contained 200 to 250 ng DNA, corresponding to tens of thousands of T cell genomes. Here immunoSEQ multiplex PCR was the method, and the copy in TCRdb shows in-frame clones only, minus some. The profile shows about 820,000 clones, 90% to 95% of them singletons. This sample was taken from a study of shared clonotypes between healthy human individuals. Study results and caveats: Some clonotypes were shared by all four sorted-subset donors, while others were not shared. The non-shared ones had lower generation probabilities than the shared ones.

The V and J ends lost 3 bases and 0 bases respectively, with 10 bases between them. Germline CDR1 and CDR2: MNHNS and SASEGT. There are 15 residues in the CDR3. Naive CD8 cells were CD45RO-negative, positively selected for CCR7, excluding terminally differentiated effector memory CD45RA+ cells. This chain connects TRBV6-1 to TRBJ2-3; D is perhaps TRBD2 (5 bases). The sample taken for sequencing was naive CD8+ T cells sorted from blood. The clonotype comes from a man aged 25 to 45 in good health. The CDR3 nucleotides read TGTGCCAGCAGTGAGCCGGGGTGGAGCACAGATACGCAGTATTTT. Amino acids: CASSEPGWSTDTQYF.